This T cell receptor (beta chain) was sequenced for a study of T cells in Graves' hyperthyroidism and ophthalmopathy. Regions amplified from RNA transcripts were the TCR beta CDR3 regions. The HTBI set primed first-round TCR CDR3 RT-PCR. TCRdb re-analysed the multiplex PCR reads in MiXCR, keeping a single row per CDR3 protein. The sample shows about 500,000 distinct CDR3 sequences, over 45% of them seen only once. V was shortened by 7 bases and J by 1 base, with 10 bases between the two germline ends. The CDR3 spans 14 residues. This clonotype showed up just a few times. Its specificity is unknown. Notes on the study in general: The model predicted ophthalmopathy a median 6.5 months before onset.

Exclusion of a patient resulted from uncontrolled infection, other autoimmune disease, pregnancy or lactation. The sample was peripheral blood or thyroid tissue (not recorded which). The V call is TRBV12-3 or TRBV12-4, the J call TRBJ2-2, with TRBD1 as a possible D gene (6 bases). This clonotype was obtained from an adult woman with Graves' disease, either hyperthyroidism or ophthalmopathy (not recorded which). CDR3 nucleotide sequence: TGTGCCAGCAACGACAGGTTGAACACCGGGGAGCTGTTTTTT. It translates to CASNDRLNTGELFF.